Below, 27 T cell receptor beta chains from the same sample are listed, as sequenced in a study of OX40 agonist ivuxolimab in advanced cancers. The receptor library was made with the immunoSEQ multiplex PCR assay. TCRdb limited this immuneACCESS table to in-frame rearrangements with V and J called. A share of clones is missing; checked studies link under half to unresolved V genes, and the rest is unexplained. The sample records about 48,000 clones, about four fifths of which are singletons. The ten largest clones add up to under 2% of the sample. This specimen was CD4+ or CD8+ T cells sorted from blood, taken in a trial of the OX40 agonist ivuxolimab. The origin of the receptors is an adult with an advanced solid tumor such as melanoma, head and neck, liver or kidney cancer.

In this sample, this clone turned up once. DNA of the CDR3: TGTGCCTGGAGTGCAGGCCAGGGAAATCAGCCCCAGCATTTT. Residues: CAWSAGQGNQPQHF. The rearrangement uses TRBV30 and TRBJ1-5; tentative D call: TRBD1 (5 bases). V shed 1 base and J shed 4 bases, with 11 bases lying between them. Germline loops: CDR1 GTSNPN, CDR2 SVGIG (reference sequence). There are 14 residues in the CDR3.

The chain links TRBV5-1 to TRBJ2-7; the D call may be TRBD1 or TRBD2 (5 bases each). This CDR3 contains 15 residues. CDR1 is SGHRS, CDR2 YFSETQ, per germline. The V gene lost 2 bases and the J gene lost 2 bases, with 14 bases spanning the gap. DNA for the CDR3: TGCGCCAGCAGCTTACTCCCGGGACGCCCCTACGAGCAGTACTTC. Protein: CASSLLPGRPYEQYF.

The genes are TRBV13 and TRBJ2-3, with no clear D. Germline V gives CDR1 PRHDT, CDR2 FYEKMQ (reference sequence). This CDR3 spans 11 amino acids. Trimming cost V 5 bases and J 3 bases, with 3 bases left between them. The CDR3 region is CASSRTDTQYF. The DNA for the CDR3 is TGTGCCAGCAGCCGAACAGATACGCAGTATTTT.

The chain joins TRBV5-1 to TRBJ1-1; D not certain. Trimming left V 1 base short and J 2 bases short, with 12 bases between. Germline CDR1 reads SGHRS; CDR2 reads YFSETQ. This CDR3 has 15 residues. CDR3 nucleotides: TGCGCCAGCAGCTTGACCTCGAAGCCAAACACTGAAGCTTTCTTT. This gives the protein CASSLTSKPNTEAFF.

This chain connects TRBV30 to TRBJ1-1; the D is unclear. V lost 2 bases to trimming and J lost 5 bases, with 12 bases between them. The CDR3 runs 13 residues. Looked up from germline, CDR1 is GTSNPN and CDR2 is SVGIG (reference sequence). The CDR3 reads CAWSPPSLTEAFF. In DNA form, the CDR3 reads TGTGCCTGGAGTCCCCCCTCCTTAACTGAAGCTTTCTTT.

The table lists this clone with a count of one. This sequence joins TRBV7-3 and TRBJ1-2; D unresolved. V was pared by 5 bases and J by 2 bases, with 15 bases between. In germline, CDR1 is SGHTA, CDR2 FQGTGA. This CDR3 is 15 amino acids long. CDR3 sequence reads: CASSEFPDGNYGYTF. In DNA form, the CDR3 reads TGTGCCAGCAGCGAATTCCCAGACGGAAACTATGGCTACACCTTC.

The V gene is TRBV5-4, the J gene TRBJ1-1, with D possibly matching TRBD1 (6 bases). Per the germline V gene, CDR1 is SGHNT and CDR2 is YYREEE (reference sequence). The germline V and J ends were trimmed by 0 bases and 3 bases, with 15 bases remaining between them. This CDR3 has 16 amino acids. CDR3 sequence reads: CASSLVPTNRDTEAFF. CDR3 DNA sequence: TGTGCCAGCAGCTTGGTCCCAACTAACAGGGACACTGAAGCTTTCTTT.

V usage is TRBV5-4 and J usage is TRBJ1-1; D remains unclear. Germline V gene sequence: CDR1 SGHNT, CDR2 YYREEE (reference sequence). The length of the CDR3 is 14 residues. V was pared by 2 bases and J by 0 bases, with 8 bases between. The DNA for the CDR3 is TGTGCCAGCAGCTTTACCGGAATGAACACTGAAGCTTTCTTT. Its translation is CASSFTGMNTEAFF. Together with reference TRBV5-4 and TRBJ1-1, the CDR3 gives the full variable domain: ETGVTQSPTHLIKTRGQQVTLRCSSQSGHNTVSWYQQALGQGPQFIFQYYREEENGRGNFPPRFSGLQFPNYSSELNVNALELDDSALYLCASSFTGMNTEAFFGQGTRLTVV.

This clone occurred once. The rearrangement joins TRBV7-3 to TRBJ1-1; possibly TRBD1 for D (6 bases). CDR1 is SGHTA, CDR2 FQGTGA, per germline. Trimming took off 5 bases at V and 5 bases at J, with 12 bases between the two ends. This CDR3 has 13 residues. CDR3 nucleotides: TGTGCCAGCAGCCACGGGACACCGACTGAAGCTTTCTTT. Residues: CASSHGTPTEAFF.

The chain is built from TRBV5-1 and TRBJ1-5; a weak D match, TRBD1 (5 bases). The length of the CDR3 is 15 residues. Germline V lookup: CDR1 SGHRS, CDR2 YFSETQ. With 2 bases removed from V and 8 bases from J, the gap between germline ends came to 17 bases. The CDR3 protein is CASSLRGGLGEPQHF. The CDR3 nucleotides are TGCGCCAGCAGCTTAAGAGGCGGCCTGGGGGAGCCCCAGCATTTT. The variable domain in full, with the rest retrieved from reference TRBV5-1 and TRBJ1-5, is KAGVTQTPRYLIKTRGQQVTLSCSPISGHRSVSWYQQTPGQGLQFLFEYFSETQRNKGNFPGRFSGRQFSNSRSEMNVSTLELGDSALYLCASSLRGGLGEPQHFGDGTRLSIL.

V usage is TRBV5-4 and J usage is TRBJ2-7; 14 bases are shared with TRBD2. This CDR3 is built from 16 residues. The V gene's germline CDR1 is SGHNT and CDR2 YYREEE (reference sequence). The V segment lost 5 bases and the J segment 4 bases; nucleotides outside the gene matches: 8. The CDR3, as DNA: TGTGCCAGCAGTTCCGGGACTAGCGGGAGTCTGTACGAGCAGTACTTC. It codes for CASSSGTSGSLYEQYF.

In DNA, the CDR3 is TGCGCCAGCCAAGGGGAAACAGTTTCCGAGCAGTACTTC. Its translation: CASQGETVSEQYF. This sequence joins TRBV5-1 and TRBJ2-7, with a possible D match to TRBD1 (5 bases). Germline V gene lookup returns CDR1 SGHRS and CDR2 YFSETQ. The CDR3 runs 13 residues. Trimming cost V 7 bases and J 6 bases, with 17 bases left between them.

This clone was detected only a few times. The chain combines TRBV6-5 with TRBJ1-5; D uncertain. CDR3 length equals 13 residues. Trimming took 6 bases from V and 2 from J, leaving 8 bases between them. From germline, CDR1 is MNHEY and CDR2 SVGAGI. The chain's CDR3 is CASRMDGNQPQHF. DNA for the CDR3: TGTGCCAGCAGGATGGATGGCAATCAGCCCCAGCATTTT.

The chain links TRBV5-1 to TRBJ2-5, with 10 positions matching TRBD2. V lost 1 base and J lost 3; bases outside the gene matches: 12. CDR1 is SGHRS and CDR2 is YFSETQ in the germline V gene. The length of the CDR3 is 18 residues. CDR3: CASSLRSPSGGNKETQYF. The DNA of the CDR3 is TGCGCCAGCAGCTTGCGTTCTCCTAGCGGGGGCAATAAAGAGACCCAGTACTTC.

This chain uses TRBV6-4 with TRBJ2-5; 11 nucleotides agree with TRBD2. The CDR3 contains 14 residues. In germline, CDR1 is MRHNA, CDR2 SNTAGT. The junction had 4 bases not matched to a gene; V was cut back by 6 bases and J by 4 bases. The CDR3 region has the DNA TGTGCCAGCAGCCCCACTAGCGGGGGAGAGACCCAGTACTTC. Residues: CASSPTSGGETQYF.

V gene TRBV11-3 combines with J gene TRBJ2-3, with D tentatively TRBD1 or TRBD2 (5 bases each). Deletions cut 4 bases from V and 6 bases from J, with 14 bases between. The CDR3 consists of 14 residues. CDR1 SGHNT and CDR2 YENEEA come from the germline V gene. The CDR3 is CASSSAGRADTQYF. For the CDR3, the DNA is TGTGCCAGCAGCTCAGCAGGGCGGGCGGATACGCAGTATTTT.

The chain carries TRBV2 and TRBJ1-2; D gene unclear. V was clipped by 6 bases and J by 4 bases, with 12 bases between them. This CDR3 comprises 13 residues. Germline V lookup: CDR1 SNHLY, CDR2 FYNNEI. CDR3 sequence reads: CASSPERGYGYTF. Written as DNA, the CDR3 is TGTGCCAGCAGCCCGGAACGGGGCTATGGCTACACCTTC.

This clone was recorded once. The chain carries TRBV29-1 and TRBJ2-3; D gene ambiguous. This CDR3 is built from 13 residues. Looked up from germline, CDR1 is SQVTM and CDR2 is ANQGSEA. Trimming cost V 3 bases and J 6 bases, with 13 bases left between them. In DNA form, the CDR3 reads TGCAGCGTTGAGCCCAGACGATGGGATACGCAGTATTTT. It is translated as CSVEPRRWDTQYF.

The chain employs TRBV5-6 and TRBJ2-2; 9 positions agree with TRBD2. Germline trimming cut 4 bases from V and 7 bases from J; bases unmatched to any gene: 14. Germline values: CDR1 SGHDT, CDR2 YYEEEE. The CDR3 totals 17 residues. This CDR3 is CASSPRRSGGYHGELFF. CDR3 DNA: TGTGCCAGCAGCCCCCGTCGGAGCGGGGGGTATCACGGGGAGCTGTTTTTT.

By its share, this clone is medium-sized (0.01 to 0.1%). V gene TRBV4-1 combines with J gene TRBJ2-2; D uncertain. CDR3 length equals 17 residues. Germline V lookup: CDR1 MGHRA, CDR2 YSYEKL. Trimming took 0 bases from V and 0 from J, leaving 11 bases between them. The CDR3, as DNA: TGCGCCAGCAGCCAAGATGTAGGTTTTGCGAACACCGGGGAGCTGTTTTTT. Translated: CASSQDVGFANTGELFF.

The chain combines TRBV6-5 with TRBJ1-5; D is undetermined. The length of the CDR3 is 12 residues. Trimming took 9 bases from V and 0 from J, leaving 6 bases between them. CDR1 is MNHEY, CDR2 SVGAGI, per germline. The CDR3 nucleotides read TGTGCCAGTCTTTATAGCAATCAGCCCCAGCATTTT. Its translation: CASLYSNQPQHF.

The V gene is TRBV5-1, the J gene TRBJ2-3, with D tentatively TRBD1 or TRBD2 (5 bases each). Germline-derived CDR1 and CDR2 are SGHRS and YFSETQ. V lost 3 bases, J lost 3 bases, and 14 bases lay in between. CDR3 length: 15 amino acids. DNA of the CDR3: TGCGCCAGCAGCTACCGGGACGTCCCAACAGATACGCAGTATTTT. As protein: CASSYRDVPTDTQYF.

The J gene is TRBJ2-6, the V gene TRBV4-1; a possible D gene is TRBD2 (6 bases). V was clipped by 0 bases and J by 2 bases, with 8 bases between them. CDR3 length equals 16 residues. Germline CDR1 MGHRA, CDR2 YSYEKL. DNA of the CDR3: TGCGCCAGCAGCCAAGAATGGGGGGCTGGGGCCAACGTCCTGACTTTC. Residues: CASSQEWGAGANVLTF.

V is TRBV29-1 and J is TRBJ1-5, with D perhaps TRBD1 (6 bases). This CDR3 spans 11 amino acids. Germline V gives CDR1 SQVTM, CDR2 ANQGSEA. The germline V and J ends were trimmed by 4 bases and 11 bases, with 12 bases remaining between them. The CDR3 sequence: CSVVLRGSQHF. CDR3 DNA: TGCAGCGTTGTCCTAAGGGGGTCCCAGCATTTT.

The chain employs TRBV5-6 and TRBJ1-6; 8 nucleotides line up with TRBD1. The CDR3 consists of 15 residues. After removal of 2 bases from V and 5 bases from J, the junction contained 3 bases not matched to a gene. In germline, CDR1 is SGHDT, CDR2 YYEEEE. CDR3 in DNA: TGTGCCAGCAGCTTAGGACAGGGCCATAATTCACCCCTCCACTTT. This translates into CASSLGQGHNSPLHF.

The sample holds a few counts of this clone. One end of the junction does not line up with germline, which may come from a read error. The rearrangement joins TRBV9 to TRBJ1-4; TRBD1 matches at 7 bases. The CDR3 has 15 amino acids. The germline V gene has CDR1 SGDLS and CDR2 YYNGEE. DNA for the CDR3: TGTGCCAGCAGCGTAGATTCCAGGGGGAATGAGAAACTGTTTTTT. This codes for CASSVDSRGNEKLFF. Combining the CDR3 with reference TRBV9 and TRBJ1-4 gives the whole variable domain DSGVTQTPKHLITATGQRVTLRCSPRSGDLSVYWYQQSLDQGLQFLIQYYNGEERAKGNILERFSAQQFPDLHSELNLSSLELGDSALYFCASSVDSRGNEKLFFGSGTQLSVL.

This chain uses TRBV29-1 with TRBJ2-7; 9 nucleotides line up with TRBD1. The CDR3 is made up of 12 amino acids. V lost 8 bases and J lost 3; bases outside the gene matches: 5. Looked up from germline, CDR1 is SQVTM and CDR2 is ANQGSEA. The DNA for the CDR3 is TGCAGCATACAGGGACAGGGCTACGAGCAGTACTTC. Translated: CSIQGQGYEQYF.